This paragraph reports one TCR beta chain. Its antigen remains unknown. The protocol attached unique molecular identifiers to individual cDNA molecules. TCRdb called the 5' RACE reads again in MiXCR, with one record for every CDR3 protein. The sample carries about 22,000 distinct CDR3 sequences, 3.5% to 5% recorded once. The data belong to a study of early T cells in non-severe SARS-CoV-2 infection. Study summary: The authors sequenced bulk RNA from unsorted whole blood, leaving chains unpaired. Broader study findings: CD4 and private specificities were missed by VDJdb matching, which favored anti-spike CD8 responses.

Germline lookup yields CDR1 SGHRS and CDR2 YFSETQ. CDR3 size: 18 residues. The V end lost 0 bases, the J end lost 0 bases, and 17 bases lay between the germline ends. The rearrangement links TRBV5-1 to TRBJ2-3; no clear D. Sequencing was performed on whole blood. The TCR originated in an adult who was a healthcare worker with PCR-confirmed SARS-CoV-2 infection or an uninfected control (not recorded which). This chain's CDR3 is CASSLVFASRASTDTQYF. For the CDR3, the DNA is TGCGCCAGCAGCTTGGTCTTCGCCAGCCGGGCTAGCACAGATACGCAGTATTTT.